This T cell receptor (beta chain) came from a study of cytomegalovirus exposure and HLA in healthy donors. Study-level findings and limits: Reported results showed that the classifier diagnosed cytomegalovirus status with high specificity and sensitivity. Equally common other TCR beta chains were less clonally expanded than HLA-associated ones, a later analysis found. The authors later linked a missense DCLRE1C variant to TCR beta V- and J-gene trimming.

Vbeta (60) and Jbeta (13) primers were used in the PCR. Repertoires were generated with immunoSEQ multiplex PCR, while TCRdb's copy carries only in-frame clones and drops some. The repertoire holds some 100,000 clones, with approximately 82% as singletons. The V and J ends lost 0 bases and 7 bases respectively, with 6 bases between them. The V gene's germline CDR1 is MNHEY and CDR2 SMNVEV (reference sequence). CDR3 size: 13 residues. About this clone: Its antigen is undetermined.

This chain links TRBV27 with TRBJ2-2; D is perhaps TRBD2 (6 bases). Sequences were obtained from PBMCs. This receptor was taken from a woman aged 18-29 years in good health and CMV-seronegative. CDR3 bases: TGTGCCAGCAGTTTATCGACTAGCGGGGAGCTGTTTTTT. Amino acids: CASSLSTSGELFF.